The rows below give T cell receptor beta chains drawn from one sample of a study of blood T cell repertoires in COVID-19. The data were produced by immunoSEQ multiplex PCR, yet TCRdb's version contains in-frame clones alone and is incomplete. The data hold roughly 300,000 clones, with approximately 82% observed a single time. Source material: peripheral blood. Every receptor here comes from a woman aged 45-65 years with acute or convalescent COVID-19. The CDR3 runs from the conserved cysteine through the conserved F or W. D genes are given only for firm matches. Part of the rows lack a size; the others show once, few, many or a class for expanded clones.

clone_size,j_call,d_call,v_call,cdr3_aa,cdr3_nt
-,TRBJ2-2,-,TRBV6-5,CASSQGLSGTGELFF,TGTGCCAGCAGCCAGGGGCTCTCGGGCACCGGGGAGCTGTTTTTT
-,TRBJ1-1,-,TRBV30,CAWSVLAGNTEAFF,TGTGCCTGGAGTGTACTGGCGGGGAACACTGAAGCTTTCTTT
-,TRBJ1-1,-,TRBV5-8,CASSPTNINTEAFF,TGTGCCAGCAGCCCAACAAATATTAACACTGAAGCTTTCTTT
-,TRBJ1-2,-,TRBV6-2/TRBV6-3,CASSEPNYGYTF,TGTGCCAGCAGTGAGCCAAACTATGGCTACACCTTC
-,TRBJ2-7,-,TRBV29-1,CSVEFQGSEQYF,TGCAGCGTTGAATTTCAGGGTTCCGAGCAGTACTTC
-,TRBJ2-5,-,TRBV9,CASSVWGRGQETQYF,TGTGCCAGCAGCGTATGGGGTCGGGGACAAGAGACCCAGTACTTC
-,TRBJ2-1,-,TRBV6-6,CASSYSTLLGEQFF,TGTGCCAGCAGTTACTCGACTCTGCTCGGTGAGCAGTTCTTC
-,TRBJ2-6,-,TRBV7-9,CASTPPGSGANVLTF,TGTGCCAGCACCCCCCCGGGCTCTGGGGCCAACGTCCTGACTTTC
-,TRBJ1-4,-,TRBV18,CASSPGGADEKLFF,TGTGCCAGCTCACCAGGGGGCGCCGATGAAAAACTGTTTTTT
-,TRBJ1-1,-,TRBV29-1,CSSNRELGTEAFF,TGCAGCAGCAACAGGGAATTGGGGACTGAAGCTTTCTTT
-,TRBJ1-2,-,TRBV5-6,CASSLAPERGGSLYGYTF,TGTGCCAGCAGCTTAGCGCCAGAAAGAGGGGGTTCGCTCTATGGCTACACCTTC
-,TRBJ2-1,TRBD2,TRBV27,CASSKKLATIYNEQFF,TGTGCCAGCAGTAAAAAACTAGCGACAATCTACAATGAGCAGTTCTTC
-,TRBJ2-1,TRBD1,TRBV29-1,CSVEEDRGHNEQFF,TGCAGCGTTGAAGAGGACAGGGGGCACAATGAGCAGTTCTTC
-,TRBJ1-1,-,TRBV7-8,CASSLNRDTEAFF,TGTGCCAGCAGCTTAAACAGAGACACTGAAGCTTTCTTT
-,TRBJ2-5,TRBD1,TRBV24-1,CATSDGGTGLETQYF,TGTGCCACCAGTGATGGCGGGACAGGGCTAGAGACCCAGTACTTC
-,TRBJ1-2,TRBD1,TRBV7-8,CASSPDRGVYTF,TGTGCCAGCAGCCCGGACAGGGGGGTCTACACCTTC
-,TRBJ2-7,-,TRBV10-3,CAISDNTASYEQYF,TGTGCCATCAGTGATAATACAGCTTCCTACGAGCAGTACTTC
-,TRBJ2-7,-,TRBV11-2,CASSLGGIGYEQYF,TGTGCCAGCAGCTTAGGCGGGATTGGCTACGAGCAGTACTTC
few,TRBJ1-1,TRBD1,TRBV5-6,CASSWWDREASEAFF,TGTGCCAGCAGCTGGTGGGACAGGGAGGCCTCTGAAGCTTTCTTT
-,TRBJ1-3,-,TRBV6-4,CASSERQGSFGNTIYF,TGTGCCAGCAGTGAAAGGCAGGGGTCCTTTGGAAACACCATATATTTT
-,TRBJ1-1,-,TRBV4-2,CASSQDGGGVDTEAFF,TGTGCCAGCAGCCAAGATGGCGGGGGAGTCGACACTGAAGCTTTCTTT
-,TRBJ2-3,TRBD1,TRBV19,CASSARQGRTDTQYF,TGTGCCAGTAGTGCCCGACAGGGTCGAACAGATACGCAGTATTTT
-,TRBJ2-2,-,TRBV10-3,CAISESHGKGANTGELFF,TGTGCCATCAGTGAGTCACATGGAAAAGGAGCGAACACCGGGGAGCTGTTTTTT
-,TRBJ1-2,-,TRBV19,CASSMGTGSRGYTF,TGTGCCAGTAGTATGGGTACAGGGTCCAGAGGCTACACCTTC
-,TRBJ1-1,TRBD1,TRBV7-2,CASSSYRGYSEAFF,TGTGCCAGCAGCTCCTACAGGGGGTATTCTGAAGCTTTCTTT